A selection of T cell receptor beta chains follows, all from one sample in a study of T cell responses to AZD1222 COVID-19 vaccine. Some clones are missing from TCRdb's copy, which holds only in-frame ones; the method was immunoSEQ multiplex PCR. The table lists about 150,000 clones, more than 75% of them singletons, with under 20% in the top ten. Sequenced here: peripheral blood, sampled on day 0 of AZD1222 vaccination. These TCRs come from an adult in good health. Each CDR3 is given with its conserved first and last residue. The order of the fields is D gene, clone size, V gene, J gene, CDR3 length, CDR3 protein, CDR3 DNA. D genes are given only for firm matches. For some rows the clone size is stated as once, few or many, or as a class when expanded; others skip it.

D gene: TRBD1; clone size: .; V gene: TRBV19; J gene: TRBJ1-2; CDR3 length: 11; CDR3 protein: CASSITGAYTF; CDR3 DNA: TGTGCCAGTAGTATCACAGGGGCCTACACCTTC
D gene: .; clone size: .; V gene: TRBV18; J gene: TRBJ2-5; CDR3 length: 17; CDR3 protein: CASSPPLLTLGWETQYF; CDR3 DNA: TGTGCCAGCTCACCACCCCTCCTAACACTAGGGTGGGAGACCCAGTACTTC
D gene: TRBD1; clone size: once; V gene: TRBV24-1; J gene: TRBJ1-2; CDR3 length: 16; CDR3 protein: CATSDPGTGLNYGYTF; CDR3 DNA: TGTGCCACCAGTGACCCCGGGACAGGGTTAAACTATGGCTACACCTTC
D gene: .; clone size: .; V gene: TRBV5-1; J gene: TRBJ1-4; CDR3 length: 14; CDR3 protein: CASSLWGAGEKLFF; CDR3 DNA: TGCGCCAGCAGCTTGTGGGGGGCCGGGGAAAAACTGTTTTTT
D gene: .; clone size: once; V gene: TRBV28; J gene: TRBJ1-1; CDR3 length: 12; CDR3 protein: CASSLSGTEAFF; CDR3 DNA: TGTGCCAGCAGTTTAAGCGGCACTGAAGCTTTCTTT
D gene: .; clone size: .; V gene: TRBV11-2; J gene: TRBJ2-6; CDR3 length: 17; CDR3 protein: CASSLEDYGSGANVLTF; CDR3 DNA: TGTGCCAGCAGCTTAGAAGATTACGGGTCTGGGGCCAACGTCCTGACTTTC
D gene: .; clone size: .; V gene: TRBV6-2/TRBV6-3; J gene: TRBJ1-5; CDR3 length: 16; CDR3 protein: CASSNPGPLRRESQHF; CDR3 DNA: TGTGCCAGCAGTAACCCCGGGCCCCTTCGTCGGGAGTCCCAGCATTTT
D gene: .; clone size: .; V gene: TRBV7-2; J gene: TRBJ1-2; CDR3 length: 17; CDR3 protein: CASSLLQAADDNYGYTF; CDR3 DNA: TGTGCCAGCAGCTTATTACAGGCCGCTGACGATAACTATGGCTACACCTTC
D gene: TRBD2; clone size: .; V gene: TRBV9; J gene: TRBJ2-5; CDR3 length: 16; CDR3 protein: CASSALAGGPQETQYF; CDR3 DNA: TGTGCCAGCAGCGCCCTAGCGGGGGGGCCCCAAGAGACCCAGTACTTC
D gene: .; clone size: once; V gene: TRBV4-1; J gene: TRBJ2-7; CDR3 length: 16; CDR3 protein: CASSQEPTDSPYEQYF; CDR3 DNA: TGCGCCAGCAGCCAAGAACCGACAGACAGCCCCTACGAGCAGTACTTC
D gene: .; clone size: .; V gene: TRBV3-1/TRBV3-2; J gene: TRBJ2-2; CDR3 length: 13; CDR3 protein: CASSLLMTGELFF; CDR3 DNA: TGTGCCAGCAGCCTGCTGATGACCGGGGAGCTGTTTTTT
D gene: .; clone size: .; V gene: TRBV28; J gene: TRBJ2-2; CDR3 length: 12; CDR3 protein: CASSLLAGELFF; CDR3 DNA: TGTGCCAGCAGTCTCCTGGCCGGGGAGCTGTTTTTT
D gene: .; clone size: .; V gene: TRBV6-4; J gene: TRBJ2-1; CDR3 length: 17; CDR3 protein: CASSRTPPGASYNEQFF; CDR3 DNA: TGTGCCAGCAGTCGGACACCCCCGGGGGCCTCCTACAATGAGCAGTTCTTC
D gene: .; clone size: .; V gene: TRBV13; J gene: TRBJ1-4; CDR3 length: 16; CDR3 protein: CASSYRLAGANEKLFF; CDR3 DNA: TGTGCCAGCAGCTACCGCTTGGCAGGGGCTAATGAAAAACTGTTTTTT
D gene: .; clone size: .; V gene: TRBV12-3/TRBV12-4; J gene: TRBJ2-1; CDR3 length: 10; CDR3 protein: CAAGGYEQFF; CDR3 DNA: TGTGCCGCAGGAGGATATGAGCAGTTCTTC
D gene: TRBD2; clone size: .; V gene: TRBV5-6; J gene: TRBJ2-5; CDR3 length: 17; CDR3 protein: CASRRGLAGGGQETQYF; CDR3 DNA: TGTGCCAGCAGGCGGGGACTAGCGGGAGGTGGTCAAGAGACCCAGTACTTC
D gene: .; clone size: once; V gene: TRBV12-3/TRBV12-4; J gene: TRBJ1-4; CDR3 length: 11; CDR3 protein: CASLAAGELFF; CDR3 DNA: TGTGCCAGCCTCGCTGCGGGAGAACTGTTTTTT
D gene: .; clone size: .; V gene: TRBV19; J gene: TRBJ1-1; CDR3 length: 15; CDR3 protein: CASSVDGGANTEAFF; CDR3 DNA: TGTGCCAGTAGTGTTGATGGGGGGGCGAACACTGAAGCTTTCTTT
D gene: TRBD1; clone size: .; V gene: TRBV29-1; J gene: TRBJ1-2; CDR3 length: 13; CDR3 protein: CSVRTGNNYGYTF; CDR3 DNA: TGCAGCGTCCGGACAGGGAATAACTATGGCTACACCTTC
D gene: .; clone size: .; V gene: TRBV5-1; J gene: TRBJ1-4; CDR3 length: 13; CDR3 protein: CASRPGGNEKLFF; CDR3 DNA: TGCGCCAGCAGACCGGGGGGGAATGAAAAACTGTTTTTT
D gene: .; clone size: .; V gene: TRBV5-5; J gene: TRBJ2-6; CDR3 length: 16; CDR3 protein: CASSREFGVGANVLTF; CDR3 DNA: TGTGCCAGCAGTAGGGAGTTCGGGGTCGGGGCCAACGTCCTGACTTTC
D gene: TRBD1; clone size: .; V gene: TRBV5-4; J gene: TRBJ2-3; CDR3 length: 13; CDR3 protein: CASIDRGEDTQYF; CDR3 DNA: TGTGCCAGCATCGACAGGGGAGAAGATACGCAGTATTTT
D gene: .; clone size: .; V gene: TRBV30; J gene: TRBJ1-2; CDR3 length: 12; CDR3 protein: CAWRSRGVRYTF; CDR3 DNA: TGTGCCTGGAGGTCTCGCGGGGTCCGCTACACCTTC
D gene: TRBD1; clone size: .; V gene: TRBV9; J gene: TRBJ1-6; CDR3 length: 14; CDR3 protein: CASNSGTDNSPLHF; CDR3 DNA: TGTGCCAGCAACTCCGGGACAGACAATTCACCCCTCCACTTT
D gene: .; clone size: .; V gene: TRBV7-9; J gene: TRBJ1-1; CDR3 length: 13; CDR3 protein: CASSLAAYTEAFF; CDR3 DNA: TGTGCCAGCAGCTTAGCGGCCTACACTGAAGCTTTCTTT
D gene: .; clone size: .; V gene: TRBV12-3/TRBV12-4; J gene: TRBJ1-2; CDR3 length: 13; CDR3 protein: CASSFGLTYGYTF; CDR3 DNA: TGTGCCAGCAGTTTCGGGCTGACGTATGGCTACACCTTC
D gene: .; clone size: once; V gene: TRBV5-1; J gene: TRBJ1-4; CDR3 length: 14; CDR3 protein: CASSLAATNEKLFF; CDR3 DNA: TGCGCCAGCAGCTTGGCAGCAACTAATGAAAAACTGTTTTTT
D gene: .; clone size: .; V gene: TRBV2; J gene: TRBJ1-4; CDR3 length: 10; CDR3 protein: CEGLREKLFF; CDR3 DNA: TGTGAGGGGCTAAGGGAAAAACTGTTTTTT
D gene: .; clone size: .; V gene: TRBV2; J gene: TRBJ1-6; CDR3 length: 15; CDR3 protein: CASSQDHSNNSPLHF; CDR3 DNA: TGTGCCAGCAGCCAAGACCACAGCAATAATTCACCCCTCCACTTT
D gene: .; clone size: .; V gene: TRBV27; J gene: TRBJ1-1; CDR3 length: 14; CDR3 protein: CASSSLDSGTEAFF; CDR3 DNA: TGTGCCAGCAGTTCCCTCGACAGTGGCACTGAAGCTTTCTTT
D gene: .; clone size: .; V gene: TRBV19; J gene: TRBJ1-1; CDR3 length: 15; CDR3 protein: CASSIGQNRWTEAFF; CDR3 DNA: TGTGCCAGTAGTATCGGGCAGAATAGGTGGACTGAAGCTTTCTTT
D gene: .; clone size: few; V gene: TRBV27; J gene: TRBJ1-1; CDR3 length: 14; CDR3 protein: CASSLLGRTTEAFF; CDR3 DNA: TGTGCCAGCAGTTTATTGGGCAGAACCACTGAAGCTTTCTTT
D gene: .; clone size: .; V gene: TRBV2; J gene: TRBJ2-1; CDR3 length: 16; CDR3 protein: CASSESAGRAYNEQFF; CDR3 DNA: TGTGCCAGCAGTGAATCCGCGGGTCGAGCCTACAATGAGCAGTTCTTC
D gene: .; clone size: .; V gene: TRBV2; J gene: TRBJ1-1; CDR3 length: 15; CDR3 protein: CASRLEGGRNTEAFF; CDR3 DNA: TGTGCCAGCAGGCTTGAAGGGGGTCGGAACACTGAAGCTTTCTTT
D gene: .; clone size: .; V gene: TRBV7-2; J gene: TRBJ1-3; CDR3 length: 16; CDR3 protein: CASSLALRGTGNTIYF; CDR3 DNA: TGTGCCAGCAGCTTAGCGCTGAGGGGAACGGGGAACACCATATATTTT
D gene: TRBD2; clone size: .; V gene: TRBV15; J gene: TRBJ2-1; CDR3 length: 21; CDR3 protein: CATSRVVGAGGTRGSRNEQFF; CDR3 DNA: TGTGCCACCAGCAGAGTAGTAGGCGCGGGAGGTACGAGAGGTAGTCGGAATGAGCAGTTCTTC
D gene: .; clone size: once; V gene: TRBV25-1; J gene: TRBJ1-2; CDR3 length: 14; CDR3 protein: CATLQDGANYGYTF; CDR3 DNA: TGTGCCACCCTCCAGGACGGAGCTAACTATGGCTACACCTTC
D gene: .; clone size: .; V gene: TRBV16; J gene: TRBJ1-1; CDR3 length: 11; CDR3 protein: CASSQHTEAFF; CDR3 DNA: TGTGCCAGCAGCCAACACACAGAAGCTTTCTTT
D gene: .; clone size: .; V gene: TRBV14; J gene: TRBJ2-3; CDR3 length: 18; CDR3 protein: CASSQAPWQEDFTDTQYF; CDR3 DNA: TGTGCCAGCAGCCAAGCGCCTTGGCAGGAAGATTTCACAGATACGCAGTATTTT
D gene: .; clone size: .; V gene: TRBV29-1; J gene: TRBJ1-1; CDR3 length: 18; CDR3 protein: CSVGTLRAGILKNTEAFF; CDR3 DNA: TGCAGCGTTGGAACACTCCGGGCAGGGATTCTGAAGAACACTGAAGCTTTCTTT
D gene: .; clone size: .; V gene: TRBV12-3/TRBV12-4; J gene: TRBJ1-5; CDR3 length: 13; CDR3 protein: CASSQQGSQPQHF; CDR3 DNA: TGTGCCAGCAGTCAACAGGGTTCTCAGCCCCAGCATTTT
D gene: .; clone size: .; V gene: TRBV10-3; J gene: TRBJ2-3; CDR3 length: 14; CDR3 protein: CAISESKVTDTQYF; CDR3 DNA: TGTGCCATCAGTGAGAGTAAGGTTACAGATACGCAGTATTTT
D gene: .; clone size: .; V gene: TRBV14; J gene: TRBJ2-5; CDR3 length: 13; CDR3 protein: CASSHLSKETQYF; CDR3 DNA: TGTGCCAGCAGCCACCTATCTAAGGAGACCCAGTACTTC
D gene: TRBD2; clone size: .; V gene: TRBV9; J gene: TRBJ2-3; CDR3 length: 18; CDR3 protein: CASSVVRTSLRGTDTQYF; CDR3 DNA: TGTGCCAGCAGCGTAGTTAGGACTAGTCTCAGAGGCACAGATACGCAGTATTTT
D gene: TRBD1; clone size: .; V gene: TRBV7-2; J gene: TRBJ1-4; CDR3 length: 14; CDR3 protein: CASSSDRVYEKLFF; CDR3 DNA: TGTGCCAGCAGCTCCGACAGGGTTTATGAAAAACTGTTTTTT
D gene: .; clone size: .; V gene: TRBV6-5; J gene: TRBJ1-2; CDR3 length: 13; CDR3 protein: CASSYLGQNGYTF; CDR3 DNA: TGTGCCAGCAGTTATCTGGGCCAAAATGGCTACACCTTC
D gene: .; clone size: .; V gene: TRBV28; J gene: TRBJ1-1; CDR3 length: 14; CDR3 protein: CASSLEPANTEAFF; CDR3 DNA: TGTGCCAGCAGTTTGGAGCCAGCGAACACTGAAGCTTTCTTT
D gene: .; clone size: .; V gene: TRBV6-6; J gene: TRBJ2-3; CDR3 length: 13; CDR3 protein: CASRGSSTDTQYF; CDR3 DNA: TGTGCCAGTCGGGGATCTAGCACAGATACGCAGTATTTT